Presented here are 3 T cell receptor beta chains from one specimen sequenced in a study of cytomegalovirus exposure and HLA in healthy donors. The PCR used 60 Vbeta and 13 Jbeta primers. Assay used: immunoSEQ multiplex PCR; TCRdb lists only in-frame clones, some missing. Among about 200,000 clones, roughly 80% were seen once, and the ten largest hold approximately 2.8%. Sequencing input: PBMCs. The receptors were sampled from a man under 40 in good health and CMV-seronegative.

This sequence joins TRBV28 and TRBJ2-2; 10 nucleotides match TRBD2. There are 16 residues in the CDR3. Germline CDR1 and CDR2: MDHEN and SYDVKM. With 7 bases clipped from V and 5 bases from J, the junction kept 10 bases outside the gene matches. The CDR3 is CASIVAGGLKTGELFF. In nucleotides, the CDR3 is TGTGCCAGCATAGTAGCGGGGGGATTGAAGACCGGGGAGCTGTTTTTT.

Worth noting for this clone: Compared with germline, one end of the junction differs, possibly owing to a read error. The genes are TRBV7-9 and TRBJ1-2; no clear D. This CDR3 region has 12 residues. Per the germline V gene, CDR1 is SEHNR and CDR2 is FQNEAQ (reference sequence). The CDR3 DNA is TGTTCCAGCAGCTCCATCAGTTGGGGCTACACCTTC. Translating it yields CSSSSISWGYTF.

The chain carries TRBV5-1 and TRBJ1-1, with a weak D call TRBD1 (5 bases). The CDR3 loop spans 14 amino acids. The germline V and J ends were trimmed by 3 bases and 4 bases, with 13 bases remaining between them. CDR1 is SGHRS, CDR2 YFSETQ, per germline. The CDR3 sequence: CASSSGQGGTEAFF. CDR3 nucleotide sequence: TGCGCCAGCAGCTCCGGTCAGGGTGGCACTGAAGCTTTCTTT.